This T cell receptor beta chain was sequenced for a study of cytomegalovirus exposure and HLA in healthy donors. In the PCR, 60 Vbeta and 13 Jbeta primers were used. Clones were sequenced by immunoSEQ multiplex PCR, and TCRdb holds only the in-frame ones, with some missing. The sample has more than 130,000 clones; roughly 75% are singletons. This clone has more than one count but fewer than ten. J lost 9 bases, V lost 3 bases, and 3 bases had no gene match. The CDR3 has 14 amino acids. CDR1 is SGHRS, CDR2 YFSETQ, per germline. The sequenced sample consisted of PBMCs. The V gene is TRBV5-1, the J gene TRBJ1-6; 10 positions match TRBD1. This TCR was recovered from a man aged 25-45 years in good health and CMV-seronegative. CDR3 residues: CASSSGQGGSPLHF. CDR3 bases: TGCGCCAGCAGCTCAGGACAGGGGGGTTCACCCCTCCACTTT.